Following are 17 T cell receptor beta chains from one sample sequenced in a study of cytomegalovirus exposure and HLA in healthy donors. TCRdb's table, derived via immunoSEQ multiplex PCR, lists solely in-frame clones and lacks some. Of tens of thousands of clones detected, 84% appear once; the ten largest clones hold 9% to 13%. The sample comprised PBMCs. These receptors all stem from a young woman in good health and CMV-seropositive.

This clone appeared once. This chain uses TRBV10-3 with TRBJ2-6, with D perhaps matching TRBD1 (5 bases). This CDR3 comprises 15 residues. The V end was cut by 1 base, the J end by 4 bases, with 8 bases between. CDR1 and CDR2 from the germline V gene are ENHRY and SYGVKD. The CDR3 protein is CAISELDTGANVLTF. The CDR3 nucleotides are TGTGCCATCAGTGAGTTGGACACCGGGGCCAACGTCCTGACTTTC.

The gene calls are TRBV15 and TRBJ2-7, with TRBD1 identical over 7 bases. The CDR3 length is 16 residues. Germline loops: CDR1 LNHNV, CDR2 YYDKDF (reference sequence). With 4 bases clipped from V and 2 bases from J, the junction kept 11 bases outside the gene matches. The CDR3 coding sequence is TGTGCCACCAGCAACTTGGACAGGTTGAGCCCCTACGAGCAGTACTTC. Its translation is CATSNLDRLSPYEQYF.

The chain has TRBV5-1 and TRBJ2-2; 10 nucleotides match TRBD2. This CDR3 spans 15 amino acids. J was trimmed by 4 bases and V by 5 bases; bases with no gene match: 5. Germline V gene sequence: CDR1 SGHRS, CDR2 YFSETQ. The chain's CDR3 is CASRLAGGPTGELFF. The CDR3 region has the DNA TGCGCCAGCAGATTAGCGGGGGGCCCCACCGGGGAGCTGTTTTTT.

This chain joins TRBV28 and TRBJ2-3; D is unresolved. CDR3 length: 16 amino acids. V lost 6 bases, J lost 4 bases, and 20 bases lay in between. The germline CDR1 and CDR2 sequences are MDHEN and SYDVKM. In DNA form, the CDR3 reads TGTGCCAGCAGCCTGTCCATAGCAATCAAATCAGATACGCAGTATTTT. Residues: CASSLSIAIKSDTQYF.

The chain uses TRBV7-6 and TRBJ2-3, with D possibly TRBD1 on 6 matching bases. V lost 3 bases to trimming and J lost 0 bases, with 10 bases between them. This CDR3 contains 15 residues. Germline values: CDR1 SGHVS, CDR2 FNYEAQ. CDR3 in amino acids: CASSLLGQSTDTQYF. CDR3 DNA: TGTGCCAGCAGCTTGTTAGGACAGAGCACAGATACGCAGTATTTT.

The chain employs TRBV6-5 and TRBJ1-5; 7 bases match TRBD1. CDR3 length: 15 amino acids. Looked up from germline, CDR1 is MNHEY and CDR2 is SVGAGI. V was pared by 6 bases and J by 0 bases, with 5 bases of the junction left unmatched. The CDR3 DNA reads as TGTGCCAGCAGAGAGACAGGGAGTAGCAATCAGCCCCAGCATTTT. This codes for CASRETGSSNQPQHF.

J is TRBJ2-5 and V is TRBV4-2, with 8 positions matching TRBD1. CDR1 is LGHNA, CDR2 YNFKEQ, per germline. V dropped 0 bases and J dropped 5; count of bases not matched to a gene: 5. The CDR3 runs to 15 residues. CDR3 amino acids: CASSQEQGVWETQYF. The CDR3 region has the DNA TGTGCCAGCAGCCAAGAACAGGGGGTCTGGGAGACCCAGTACTTC.

This chain joins TRBV7-2 and TRBJ2-2; tentatively, D is TRBD2 (5 bases). V shed 7 bases and J shed 1 base, with 10 bases lying between them. Per germline, CDR1 SGHTA and CDR2 FQGNSA. This CDR3 comprises 14 residues. The CDR3 protein is CASTIRGNTGELFF. The DNA for the CDR3 is TGTGCCAGCACGATTCGGGGGAACACCGGGGAGCTGTTTTTT.

This sequence joins TRBV7-9 and TRBJ2-5; D is ambiguous. Germline V lookup: CDR1 SEHNR, CDR2 FQNEAQ (reference sequence). The CDR3 is 10 amino acids. V was pared by 5 bases and J by 5 bases, with 3 bases between. This CDR3 reads CASSRETQYF. The CDR3 DNA follows: TGTGCCAGCAGCCGGGAGACCCAGTACTTC. Full variable domain (missing parts from reference TRBV7-9 and TRBJ2-5): DTGVSQNPRHKITKRGQNVTFRCDPISEHNRLYWYRQTLGQGPEFLTYFQNEAQLEKSRLLSDRFSAERPKGSFSTLEIQRTEQGDSAMYLCASSRETQYFGPGTRLLVL.

The chain joins TRBV30 to TRBJ1-5; 8 bases line up with TRBD1. This CDR3 comprises 14 residues. V was clipped by 3 bases and J by 4 bases; unmatched bases: 5. Germline CDR1 reads GTSNPN; CDR2 reads SVGIG (reference sequence). The CDR3 coding sequence is TGTGCCTGGAGCCCCGGACAGGGAAATCAGCCCCAGCATTTT. It yields the protein CAWSPGQGNQPQHF.

The chain carries TRBV5-1 and TRBJ2-2; perhaps TRBD1 as D (5 bases). The V gene's germline CDR1 is SGHRS and CDR2 YFSETQ. CDR3 length: 14 residues. V was cut by 1 base and J by 4 bases, with 8 bases left in between. The CDR3 loop reads CASSLQGLTGELFF. CDR3 in DNA: TGCGCCAGCAGCTTGCAGGGCCTCACCGGGGAGCTGTTTTTT.

The gene calls are TRBV19 and TRBJ1-1; no clear D gene. This CDR3 has 16 amino acids. Trimming pared 3 bases from V and 0 bases from J, leaving 14 bases between. From germline, CDR1 is LNHDA and CDR2 SQIVND (reference sequence). The CDR3 DNA follows: TGTGCCAGTAGTATCGGGTTGGAACTGATGAACACTGAAGCTTTCTTT. It specifies CASSIGLELMNTEAFF.

J is TRBJ1-2 and V is TRBV5-1; TRBD1 agrees at 7 bases. Trimming took 3 bases from V and 6 from J; bases not matched to a gene: 14. Germline V lookup: CDR1 SGHRS, CDR2 YFSETQ. This CDR3 is 16 amino acids long. The CDR3 DNA is TGCGCCAGCAGCTGGGTACAGGGGAGCCATATTAATGGCTACACCTTC. Its protein is CASSWVQGSHINGYTF. Looking up the rest from reference TRBV5-1 and TRBJ1-2 gives the full variable domain: KAGVTQTPRYLIKTRGQQVTLSCSPISGHRSVSWYQQTPGQGLQFLFEYFSETQRNKGNFPGRFSGRQFSNSRSEMNVSTLELGDSALYLCASSWVQGSHINGYTFGSGTRLTVV.

The J gene is TRBJ1-2, the V gene TRBV6-5; no reliable D call. Trimming took off 0 bases at V and 4 bases at J, with 12 bases between the two ends. The germline CDR1 and CDR2 sequences are MNHEY and SVGAGI. The CDR3 covers 15 residues. The CDR3 here is CASSYSAGSGYGYTF. The CDR3 DNA sequence: TGTGCCAGCAGTTACTCGGCGGGGAGCGGCTATGGCTACACCTTC.

This chain uses TRBV19 with TRBJ2-2, with a weak D call TRBD2 (6 bases). Looked up from germline, CDR1 is LNHDA and CDR2 is SQIVND (reference sequence). This CDR3 spans 15 amino acids. Trimming took 2 bases from V and 7 from J, leaving 14 bases between them. CDR3 in DNA: TGTGCCAGTAGTATAAGGAGGGATTTCGGCGGGGAGCTGTTTTTT. As protein: CASSIRRDFGGELFF.

J is TRBJ1-1 and V is TRBV15; D not certain. Germline loops: CDR1 LNHNV, CDR2 YYDKDF (reference sequence). The V and J ends lost 0 bases and 1 base respectively, with 6 bases between them. CDR3 length equals 14 residues. The CDR3 region has the DNA TGTGCCACCAGCAGAGATGCCAGGAACACTGAAGCTTTCTTT. It is translated as CATSRDARNTEAFF.

The chain employs TRBV5-1 and TRBJ2-6; D unclear. The CDR3 has 15 amino acids. The V end was cut by 0 bases, the J end by 0 bases, with 4 bases between. Germline CDR1 reads SGHRS; CDR2 reads YFSETQ. CDR3 region: CASSLGLSGANVLTF. The CDR3 region has the DNA TGCGCCAGCAGCTTGGGGCTCTCTGGGGCCAACGTCCTGACTTTC.